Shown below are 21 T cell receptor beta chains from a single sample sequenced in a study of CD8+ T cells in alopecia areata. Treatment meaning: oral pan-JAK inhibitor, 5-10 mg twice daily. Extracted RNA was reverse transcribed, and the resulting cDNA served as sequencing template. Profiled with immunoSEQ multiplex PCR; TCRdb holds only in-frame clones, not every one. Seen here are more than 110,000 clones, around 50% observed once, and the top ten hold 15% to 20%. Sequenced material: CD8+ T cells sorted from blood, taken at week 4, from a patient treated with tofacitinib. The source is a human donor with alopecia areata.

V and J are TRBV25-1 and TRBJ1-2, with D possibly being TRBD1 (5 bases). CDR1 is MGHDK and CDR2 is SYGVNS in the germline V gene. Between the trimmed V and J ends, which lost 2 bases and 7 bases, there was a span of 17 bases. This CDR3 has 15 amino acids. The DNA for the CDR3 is TGTGCCAGCAGTGAAGGCAGGGACCCTCTCGGTGGCTACACCTTC. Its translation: CASSEGRDPLGGYTF.

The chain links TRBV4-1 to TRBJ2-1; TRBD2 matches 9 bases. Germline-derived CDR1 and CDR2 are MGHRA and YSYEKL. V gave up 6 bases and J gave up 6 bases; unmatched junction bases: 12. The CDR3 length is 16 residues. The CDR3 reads CASSPRASGVANEQFF. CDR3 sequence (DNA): TGCGCCAGCAGTCCGAGGGCTAGCGGGGTTGCCAATGAGCAGTTCTTC.

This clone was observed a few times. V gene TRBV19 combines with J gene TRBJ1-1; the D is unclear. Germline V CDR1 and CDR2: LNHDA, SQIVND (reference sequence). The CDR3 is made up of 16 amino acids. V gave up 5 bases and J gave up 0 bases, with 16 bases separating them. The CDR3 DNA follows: TGTGCCAGTAGTTGGCCCCAGGACGGAATGAACACTGAAGCTTTCTTT. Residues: CASSWPQDGMNTEAFF. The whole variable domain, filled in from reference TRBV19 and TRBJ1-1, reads DGGITQSPKYLFRKEGQNVTLSCEQNLNHDAMYWYRQDPGQGLRLIYYSQIVNDFQKGDIAEGYSVSREKKESFPLTVTSAQKNPTAFYLCASSWPQDGMNTEAFFGQGTRLTVV.

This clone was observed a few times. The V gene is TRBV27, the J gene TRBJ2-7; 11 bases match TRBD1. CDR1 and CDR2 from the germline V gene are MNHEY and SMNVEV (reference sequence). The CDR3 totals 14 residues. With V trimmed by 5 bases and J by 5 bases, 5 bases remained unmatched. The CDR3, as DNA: TGTGCCAGCAGTCCCGGACAGGGGGCCCACGAGCAGTACTTC. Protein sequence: CASSPGQGAHEQYF.

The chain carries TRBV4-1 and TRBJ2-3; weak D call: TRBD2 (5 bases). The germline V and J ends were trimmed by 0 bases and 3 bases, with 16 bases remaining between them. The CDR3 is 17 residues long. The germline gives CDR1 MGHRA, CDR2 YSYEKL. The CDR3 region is CASSQDDYFTETDTQYF. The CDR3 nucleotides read TGCGCCAGCAGCCAAGATGACTACTTTACAGAAACAGATACGCAGTATTTT.

The CDR3 loop is CASSLLPGDRGAEAFF. The CDR3 DNA sequence: TGCGCCAGCAGCTTACTTCCCGGGGACAGGGGCGCTGAAGCTTTCTTT. J is TRBJ1-1 and V is TRBV5-1; 10 positions match TRBD1. Germline V CDR1 and CDR2: SGHRS, YFSETQ. With 2 bases clipped from V and 6 bases from J, the junction kept 10 bases outside the gene matches. The CDR3 has 16 amino acids.

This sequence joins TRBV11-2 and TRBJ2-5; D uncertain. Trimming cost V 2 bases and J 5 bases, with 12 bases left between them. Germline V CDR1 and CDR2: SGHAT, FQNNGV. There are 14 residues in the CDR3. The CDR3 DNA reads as TGTGCCAGCAGCTTATGGGCTGGTCCCGAGACCCAGTACTTC. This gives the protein CASSLWAGPETQYF.

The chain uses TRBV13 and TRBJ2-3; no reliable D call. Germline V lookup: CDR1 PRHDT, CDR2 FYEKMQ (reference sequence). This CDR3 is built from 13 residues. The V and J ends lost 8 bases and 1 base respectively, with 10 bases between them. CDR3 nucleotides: TGTGCCAGCGGGTTCCAGGGCACAGATACGCAGTATTTT. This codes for CASGFQGTDTQYF.

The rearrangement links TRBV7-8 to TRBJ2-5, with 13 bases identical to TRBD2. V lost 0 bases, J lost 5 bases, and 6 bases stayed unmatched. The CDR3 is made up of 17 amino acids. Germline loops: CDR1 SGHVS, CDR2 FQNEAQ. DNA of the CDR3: TGTGCCAGCAGCTTAGCCGAGACTAGCGGGGGGAATGAGACCCAGTACTTC. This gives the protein CASSLAETSGGNETQYF.

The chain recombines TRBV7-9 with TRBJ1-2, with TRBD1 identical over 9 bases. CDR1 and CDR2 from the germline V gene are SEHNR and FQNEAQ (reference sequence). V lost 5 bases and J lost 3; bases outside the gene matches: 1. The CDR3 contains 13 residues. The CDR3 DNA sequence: TGTGCCAGCAGCGGACAGGGGTACTATGGCTACACCTTC. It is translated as CASSGQGYYGYTF.

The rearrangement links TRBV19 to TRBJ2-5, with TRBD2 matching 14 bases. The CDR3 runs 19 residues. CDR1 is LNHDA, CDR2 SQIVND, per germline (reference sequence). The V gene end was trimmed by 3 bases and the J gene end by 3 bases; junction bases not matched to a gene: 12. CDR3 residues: CASSINPGLAGGPKETQYF. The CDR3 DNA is TGTGCCAGTAGTATCAATCCCGGACTAGCGGGGGGCCCGAAAGAGACCCAGTACTTC. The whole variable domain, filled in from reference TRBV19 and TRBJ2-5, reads DGGITQSPKYLFRKEGQNVTLSCEQNLNHDAMYWYRQDPGQGLRLIYYSQIVNDFQKGDIAEGYSVSREKKESFPLTVTSAQKNPTAFYLCASSINPGLAGGPKETQYFGPGTRLLVL.

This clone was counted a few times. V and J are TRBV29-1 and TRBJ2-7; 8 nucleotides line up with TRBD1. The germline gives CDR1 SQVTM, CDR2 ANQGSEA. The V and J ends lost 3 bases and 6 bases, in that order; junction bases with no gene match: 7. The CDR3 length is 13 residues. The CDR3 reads CSVEGTGDSEQYF. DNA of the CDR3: TGCAGCGTTGAGGGGACAGGCGATAGCGAGCAGTACTTC.

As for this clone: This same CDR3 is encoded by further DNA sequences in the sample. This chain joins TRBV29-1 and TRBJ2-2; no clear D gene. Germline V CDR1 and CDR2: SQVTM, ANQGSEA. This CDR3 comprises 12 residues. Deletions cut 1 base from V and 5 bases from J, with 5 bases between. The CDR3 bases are TGCAGCGTTGAAGGGGAAACCGGGGAGCTGTTTTTT. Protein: CSVEGETGELFF.

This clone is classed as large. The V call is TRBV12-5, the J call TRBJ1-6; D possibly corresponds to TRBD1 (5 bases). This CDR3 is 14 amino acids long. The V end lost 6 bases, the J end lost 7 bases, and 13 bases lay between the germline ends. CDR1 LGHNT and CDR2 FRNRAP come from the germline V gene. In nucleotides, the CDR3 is TGTGCTAGTGGCCCTCCAGGGATCAATTCACCCCTCCACTTT. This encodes CASGPPGINSPLHF.

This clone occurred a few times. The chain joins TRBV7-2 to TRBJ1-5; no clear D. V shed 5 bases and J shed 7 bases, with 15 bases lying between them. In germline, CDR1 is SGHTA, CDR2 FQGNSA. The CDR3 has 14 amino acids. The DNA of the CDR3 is TGTGCCAGCAGCCCGGTGCAGGCAAGGCAGCCCCAGCATTTT. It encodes CASSPVQARQPQHF.

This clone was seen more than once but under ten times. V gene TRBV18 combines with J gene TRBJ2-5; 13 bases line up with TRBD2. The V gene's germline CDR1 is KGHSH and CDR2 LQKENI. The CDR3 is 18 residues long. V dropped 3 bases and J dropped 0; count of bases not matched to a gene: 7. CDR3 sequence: CASSPTGTSGEYQETQYF. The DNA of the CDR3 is TGTGCCAGCTCACCGACCGGGACTAGCGGGGAGTACCAAGAGACCCAGTACTTC.

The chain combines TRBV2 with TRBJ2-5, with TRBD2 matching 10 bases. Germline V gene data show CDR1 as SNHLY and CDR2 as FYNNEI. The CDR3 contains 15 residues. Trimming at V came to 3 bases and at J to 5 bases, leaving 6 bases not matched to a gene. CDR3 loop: CASSEAAGGRETQYF. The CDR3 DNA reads TGTGCCAGCAGTGAGGCAGCGGGGGGGCGTGAGACCCAGTACTTC.

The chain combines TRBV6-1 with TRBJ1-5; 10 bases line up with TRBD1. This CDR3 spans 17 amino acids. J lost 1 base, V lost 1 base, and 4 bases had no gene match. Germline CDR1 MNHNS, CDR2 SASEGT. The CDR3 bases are TGTGCCAGCAGTGAAGAGACAGGGGGCTGGAGCAATCAGCCCCAGCATTTT. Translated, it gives CASSEETGGWSNQPQHF.

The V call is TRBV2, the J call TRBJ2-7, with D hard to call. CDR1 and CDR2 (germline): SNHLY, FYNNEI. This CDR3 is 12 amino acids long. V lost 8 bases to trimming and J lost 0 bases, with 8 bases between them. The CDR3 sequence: CASLALSYEQYF. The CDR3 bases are TGTGCCAGCTTGGCGCTCTCCTACGAGCAGTACTTC.

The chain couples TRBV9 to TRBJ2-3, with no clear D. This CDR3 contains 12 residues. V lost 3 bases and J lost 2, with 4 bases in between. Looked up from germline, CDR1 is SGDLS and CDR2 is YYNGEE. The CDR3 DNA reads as TGTGCCAGCAGCGAGCCCACAGATACGCAGTATTTT. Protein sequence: CASSEPTDTQYF.

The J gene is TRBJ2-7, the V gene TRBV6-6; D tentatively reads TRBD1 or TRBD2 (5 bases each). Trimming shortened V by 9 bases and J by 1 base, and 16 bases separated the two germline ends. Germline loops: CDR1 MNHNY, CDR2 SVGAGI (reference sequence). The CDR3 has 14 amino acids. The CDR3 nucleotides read TGTGCCAGTAGTATGGGGGTCCGATCCTACGAGCAGTACTTC. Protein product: CASSMGVRSYEQYF.